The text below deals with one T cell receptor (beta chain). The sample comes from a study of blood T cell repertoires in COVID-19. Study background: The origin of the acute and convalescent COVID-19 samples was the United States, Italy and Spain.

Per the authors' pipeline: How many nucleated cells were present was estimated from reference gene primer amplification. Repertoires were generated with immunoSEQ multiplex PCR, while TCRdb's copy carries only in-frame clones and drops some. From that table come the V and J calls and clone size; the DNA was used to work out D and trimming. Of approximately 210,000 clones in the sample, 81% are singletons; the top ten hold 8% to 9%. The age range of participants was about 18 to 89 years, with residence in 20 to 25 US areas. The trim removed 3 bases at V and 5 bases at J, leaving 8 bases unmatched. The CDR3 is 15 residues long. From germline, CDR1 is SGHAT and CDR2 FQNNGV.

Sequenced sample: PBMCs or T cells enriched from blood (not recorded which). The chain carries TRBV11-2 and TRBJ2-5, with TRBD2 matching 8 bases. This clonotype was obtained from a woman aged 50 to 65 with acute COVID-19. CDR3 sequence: CASSFLLAGGETQYF. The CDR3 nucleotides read TGTGCCAGCAGCTTCCTGCTAGCGGGTGGGGAGACCCAGTACTTC.